This is a list of T cell receptor beta chains from one sample in a study of CD8+ T cells in alopecia areata. Sequencing was performed with immunoSEQ multiplex PCR; in TCRdb, only in-frame clones are kept and a portion is missing. The sample holds a few hundred thousand clones; roughly two fifths are singletons and the top ten take more than 0.4%. The sequencing used CD4+ T cells sorted from blood, collected between weeks 30 and 35, from a patient treated with tofacitinib. Receptors originate from a human donor with alopecia areata. CDR3s include the opening cysteine and the closing phenylalanine or tryptophan. The D gene is left open where the match is weak. Clone size is not always given. Where it is, it says once, few, many or a class for expanded clones.

.	13	TRBV30	TRBJ2-5	.	TGTGCCTGGAGTGGACCGGGTCGCGGGACCCAGTACTTC	CAWSGPGRGTQYF
.	14	TRBV5-6	TRBJ2-7	many	TGTGCCAGCAGCCCGATCGGGGTCATCTACGAGCAGTACTTC	CASSPIGVIYEQYF
TRBD2	17	TRBV2	TRBJ2-1	few	TGTGCCAGCACCCACCGTGCGGGGGGTATGGCCTACAATGAGCAGTTCTTC	CASTHRAGGMAYNEQFF
.	11	TRBV6-5	TRBJ2-1	.	TGTGCCAGCAGAGAGACAAGTGAGCAGTTCTTC	CASRETSEQFF
.	15	TRBV6-1	TRBJ2-3	.	TGTGCCAGCAGTGAAGCGGGGGGAGGCACAGATACGCAGTATTTT	CASSEAGGGTDTQYF
TRBD1	14	TRBV7-8	TRBJ2-4	few	TGTGCCAGCAGCTCGACAGGGTCCAAAAACATTCAGTACTTC	CASSSTGSKNIQYF
.	16	TRBV30	TRBJ1-3	.	TGTGCCTGGAGTATGAGGGCCGTCCTCTCTGGAAACACCATATATTTT	CAWSMRAVLSGNTIYF
TRBD1	14	TRBV29-1	TRBJ2-2	.	TGCAGCGTTGAAGGCGACAGGGGCACCGGGGAGCTGTTTTTT	CSVEGDRGTGELFF
.	12	TRBV5-1	TRBJ1-1	once	TGCGCCAGCAGCCTAGCGAACACTGAAGCTTTCTTT	CASSLANTEAFF
TRBD1	15	TRBV6-5	TRBJ2-7	.	TGTGCCAGCAGTTACTCTGGACAGGGGGAGGCCGAGCAGTACTTC	CASSYSGQGEAEQYF
.	14	TRBV19	TRBJ2-1	few	TGTGCCAGTAGTCTTGGTTTATCCTACAATGAGCAGTTCTTC	CASSLGLSYNEQFF
.	15	TRBV30	TRBJ2-4	few	TGTGCCTGGAGTGTATCTTTTCCAGCCAAAAACATTCAGTACTTC	CAWSVSFPAKNIQYF
TRBD2	15	TRBV5-1	TRBJ2-1	.	TGCGCCAGCAGCTTGGCTAGCGGTGGGCCCGATGAGCAGTTCTTC	CASSLASGGPDEQFF
.	16	TRBV9	TRBJ2-2	.	TGTGCCAGCAGCGTAGCGCAGGGTAGGAACACCGGGGAGCTGTTTTTT	CASSVAQGRNTGELFF
.	16	TRBV5-6	TRBJ2-7	few	TGTGCCAGCAGCTTGGCGAGGCGGGTCGGCACTTACGAGCAGTACTTC	CASSLARRVGTYEQYF
.	12	TRBV7-3	TRBJ1-2	.	TGTGCCAGCAGCCCTGCGGGCTATGGCTACACCTTC	CASSPAGYGYTF
.	13	TRBV10-2	TRBJ2-3	few	TGCGCCAGCCTCTCGGGGGGCCTAGATACGCAGTATTTT	CASLSGGLDTQYF
.	14	TRBV5-1	TRBJ1-1	few	TGCGCCAGCAGCCACGGGACCCCGAACACTGAAGCTTTCTTT	CASSHGTPNTEAFF
.	14	TRBV7-9	TRBJ2-1	.	TGTGCCAGCAGCTTATTTGGTGTGGGCAATGAGCAGTTCTTC	CASSLFGVGNEQFF
TRBD1	14	TRBV18	TRBJ2-7	few	TGTGCCAGCTCACTGGGACAGGGGGAAAACGAGCAGTACTTC	CASSLGQGENEQYF
.	14	TRBV27	TRBJ1-1	.	TGTGCCAGCAGTCACGCAGGTCAGAGCACTGAAGCTTTCTTT	CASSHAGQSTEAFF
.	13	TRBV29-1	TRBJ2-4	.	TGCAGCGCCCAGGAGCGAGCCAAAAACATTCAGTACTTC	CSAQERAKNIQYF
.	13	TRBV9	TRBJ1-1	once	TGTGCCAGCAGACACGCACAGAACACTGAAGCTTTCTTT	CASRHAQNTEAFF
.	14	TRBV25-1	TRBJ2-1	.	TGTGCCAGCACTGACAGTCTCTCCTACAATGAGCAGTTCTTC	CASTDSLSYNEQFF
.	18	TRBV15	TRBJ1-3	once	TGTGCCACCAGCAGAGAGGCCCTTCACAGGAGCTCTGGAAACACCATATATTTT	CATSREALHRSSGNTIYF
TRBD1	14	TRBV11-2	TRBJ2-5	few	TGTGCCAGCAGCTTACAGGGGGCACCCGAGACCCAGTACTTC	CASSLQGAPETQYF